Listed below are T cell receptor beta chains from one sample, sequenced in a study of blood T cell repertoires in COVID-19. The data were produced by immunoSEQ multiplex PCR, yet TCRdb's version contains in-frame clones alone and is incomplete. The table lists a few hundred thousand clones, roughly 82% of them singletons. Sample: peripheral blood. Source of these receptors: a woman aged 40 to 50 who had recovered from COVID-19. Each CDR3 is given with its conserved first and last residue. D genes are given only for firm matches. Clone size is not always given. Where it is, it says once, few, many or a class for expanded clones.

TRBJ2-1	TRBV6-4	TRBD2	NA	CASSTLAGGYNEQFF	TGTGCCAGCAGCACTCTAGCGGGGGGTTACAATGAGCAGTTCTTC
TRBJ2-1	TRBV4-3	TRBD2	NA	CASSPETSGGEVEQFF	TGCGCCAGCAGCCCGGAAACTAGCGGGGGGGAAGTTGAGCAGTTCTTC
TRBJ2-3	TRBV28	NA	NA	CAAHGGNEDTQYF	TGTGCCGCTCACGGGGGAAATGAAGATACGCAGTATTTT
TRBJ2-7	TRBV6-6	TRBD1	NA	CASSYGQAASAYEQYF	TGTGCCAGCAGTTACGGACAGGCAGCTTCAGCCTACGAGCAGTACTTC
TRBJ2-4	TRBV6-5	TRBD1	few	CASSSPGTGQLNIQYF	TGTGCCAGCAGTTCCCCCGGGACAGGGCAGTTGAACATTCAGTACTTC
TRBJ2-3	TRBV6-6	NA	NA	CASSQRGGMADTQYF	TGTGCCAGCAGTCAAAGGGGGGGCATGGCAGATACGCAGTATTTT
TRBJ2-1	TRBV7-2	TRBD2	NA	CASNLGTSASREQFF	TGTGCCAGCAACCTCGGGACTAGCGCCTCTAGGGAGCAGTTCTTC
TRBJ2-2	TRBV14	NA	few	CASSHQQVRELFF	TGTGCCAGCAGCCACCAACAGGTGAGGGAGCTGTTTTTT
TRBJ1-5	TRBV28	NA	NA	CASSRPGHLEQPQHF	TGTGCCAGCAGTCGCCCGGGACATTTAGAACAGCCCCAGCATTTT
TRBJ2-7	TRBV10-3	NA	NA	CATVSDSLYEQYF	TGTGCCACAGTTAGCGATTCCCTCTACGAGCAGTACTTC